The present T cell receptor beta chain was sequenced within a study of OX40 agonist ivuxolimab in advanced cancers. Regarding the study as a whole: Relatively little clonal expansion, among the lowest observed, appeared in partial responders at 0.1-3.0 mg/kg.

The CDR3 consists of 14 residues. CDR1 is KGHSH and CDR2 is LQKENI in the germline V gene. V shed 4 bases, J shed 9 bases, and the junction held 9 bases outside the gene matches. The table came from immunoSEQ multiplex PCR; TCRdb's copy has only in-frame clones and leaves some out. The table records 89,000 or so clones, about 91% of them present only once. Comment on this clone: Its antigen is still unknown.

Here the sequenced sample was CD4+ or CD8+ T cells sorted from blood, taken in a trial of the OX40 agonist ivuxolimab. The chain links TRBV18 to TRBJ2-1, with TRBD1 matching 7 bases. The TCR was taken from an adult with an advanced solid tumor such as melanoma, head and neck, liver or kidney cancer. The CDR3 sequence is CASSLDRFTGEQFF. CDR3 nucleotide sequence: TGTGCCAGCTCACTGGACAGGTTTACGGGTGAGCAGTTCTTC.